Each of the 32 T cell receptor beta chains below was sequenced from the same sample in a study of T cells after yellow fever vaccination. TCRdb re-analysed the 5' RACE reads in MiXCR, keeping a single row per CDR3 protein. The sample holds hundreds of thousands of distinct CDR3 sequences, less than 9.5% seen once. Material: PBMCs, obtained around 45 days after the first yellow fever vaccination. All receptors come from a man younger than 35 who received the YFV17D yellow fever vaccine.

This clonotype showed up just a few times. The genes are TRBV7-9 and TRBJ1-2; unclear D gene. With 1 base removed from V and 6 bases from J, the gap between germline ends came to 6 bases. Germline V gene data show CDR1 as SEHNR and CDR2 as FQNEAQ (reference sequence). The CDR3 extends over 12 amino acids. As DNA, the CDR3 is TGTGCCAGCAGCTTAGGCGAGGATGGCTACACCTTC. Its translation is CASSLGEDGYTF.

The V call is TRBV4-2, the J call TRBJ1-5; D is unclear. Trimming removed 6 bases from V and 3 bases from J, with 15 bases in between. The germline V gene has CDR1 LGHNA and CDR2 YNFKEQ. The CDR3 is 15 amino acids. The CDR3 nucleotides read TGTGCCAGCAGTCTGAACTGGGATAACAATCAGCCCCAGCATTTT. This encodes CASSLNWDNNQPQHF.

The chain combines TRBV29-1 with TRBJ1-1; perhaps TRBD1 as D (5 bases). With 6 bases removed from V and 4 bases from J, the gap between germline ends came to 18 bases. There are 14 residues in the CDR3. Germline CDR1 reads SQVTM; CDR2 reads ANQGSEA. The DNA for the CDR3 is TGCAGCGTGTCCCTAGCGGGGAGGGGCACTGAAGCTTTCTTT. It yields the protein CSVSLAGRGTEAFF.

This clonotype appeared a few times. This chain joins TRBV20-1 and TRBJ2-3; possibly TRBD1 for D (5 bases). This CDR3 region has 15 residues. V was pared by 6 bases and J by 1 base, with 17 bases between. Germline V gene lookup returns CDR1 DFQATT and CDR2 SNEGSKA (reference sequence). The CDR3 loop reads CSARDPRVGTDTQYF. Written as DNA, the CDR3 is TGCAGTGCCAGGGATCCAAGGGTCGGCACAGATACGCAGTATTTT.

This clonotype was seen only once. The chain combines TRBV3-1 with TRBJ1-1; D is possibly TRBD1 (6 bases). CDR1 and CDR2 from the germline V gene are LGHDT and YNNKEL (reference sequence). Deletions cut 11 bases from V and 5 bases from J, with 24 bases between. The CDR3 is 15 amino acids. CDR3 residues: CASSQVAGGRTEAFF. DNA of the CDR3: TGTGCCTCCAGCCAAGTGGCCGGGGGCAGGACTGAAGCTTTCTTT.

In its sample, this clonotype was seen a few times. The chain couples TRBV6-1 to TRBJ2-7; D is possibly TRBD1 or TRBD2 (5 bases each). Germline CDR1 and CDR2: MNHNS and SASEGT. The CDR3 sequence is 13 residues long. Trimming stripped 6 bases from V and 2 bases from J, with 11 bases between. The CDR3 reads CASSGTAAYEQYF. The CDR3 DNA sequence: TGTGCCAGCAGCGGGACGGCAGCCTACGAGCAGTACTTC.

The sample holds a few counts of this clonotype. V and J are TRBV4-3 and TRBJ2-2; 7 bases fit TRBD1. Germline V CDR1 and CDR2: LGHNA, YSLEER. The V gene end was trimmed by 0 bases and the J gene end by 7 bases; junction bases not matched to a gene: 5. This CDR3 contains 15 residues. The CDR3 sequence: CASSQESYRGGELFF. The CDR3, as DNA: TGCGCCAGCAGCCAAGAGTCTTACAGGGGCGGGGAGCTGTTTTTT.

V gene TRBV7-2 combines with J gene TRBJ1-4; D may be TRBD1 (6 bases). V lost 3 bases to trimming and J lost 2 bases, with 13 bases between them. The CDR3 contains 16 residues. Germline V gives CDR1 SGHTA, CDR2 FQGNSA. Here the CDR3 DNA reads TGTGCCAGCAGCTTCCGACAGGCCGGGACTAATGAAAAACTGTTTTTT. Translating gives CASSFRQAGTNEKLFF.

As DNA, the CDR3 is TGTGCCAGCAGTATATCCAACCACCGGTTCTTC. Its translation is CASSISNHRFF. The chain joins TRBV12-3 or TRBV12-4 to TRBJ2-1; no clear D gene. With 5 bases removed from V and 15 bases from J, the gap between germline ends came to 14 bases. This CDR3 is built from 11 residues.

J is TRBJ2-3 and V is TRBV7-3, with 11 positions matching TRBD2. With V trimmed by 5 bases and J by 4 bases, 5 bases remained unmatched. This CDR3 is 15 amino acids long. Germline-derived CDR1 and CDR2 are SGHTA and FQGTGA. This CDR3 reads CASSPRLAGSDTQYF. The CDR3 nucleotides are TGTGCCAGCAGCCCCCGACTAGCGGGGTCAGATACGCAGTATTTT.

There are a few counts of this clonotype. V gene TRBV2 combines with J gene TRBJ1-1, with 7 bases matching TRBD1. This CDR3 comprises 14 residues. J lost 3 bases, V lost 7 bases, and 8 bases had no gene match. The germline V gene encodes CDR1 SNHLY and CDR2 FYNNEI. The CDR3 sequence: CASITGTVYTEAFF. DNA of the CDR3: TGTGCCAGCATTACCGGGACAGTATACACTGAAGCTTTCTTT.

The gene calls are TRBV20-1 and TRBJ2-1; 8 bases match TRBD2. The CDR3 loop spans 15 amino acids. J lost 8 bases, V lost 6 bases, and 15 bases had no gene match. In germline, CDR1 is DFQATT, CDR2 SNEGSKA (reference sequence). The CDR3 here is CSANARGGPSHEQFF. The CDR3 bases are TGCAGTGCCAATGCCCGGGGGGGGCCTTCCCATGAGCAGTTCTTC.

This clonotype was observed a handful of times. The V and J genes are TRBV7-9 and TRBJ1-1; 8 bases map to TRBD1. The trim removed 5 bases at V and 4 bases at J, leaving 6 bases unmatched. The CDR3 sequence is 14 residues long. Germline V CDR1 and CDR2: SEHNR, FQNEAQ (reference sequence). The CDR3 DNA is TGTGCCAGCAGCCTAAGGACAGGGAGCACTGAAGCTTTCTTT. This codes for CASSLRTGSTEAFF.

This chain uses TRBV30 with TRBJ2-7; 7 positions match TRBD2. The CDR3 is 13 residues long. CDR1 and CDR2 from the germline V gene are GTSNPN and SVGIG (reference sequence). J gave up 2 bases and V 3 bases, and 4 bases lay outside the gene matches. In DNA form, the CDR3 reads TGTGCCTGGAGCGGCGGGGGACCCTACGAGCAGTACTTC. Translation: CAWSGGGPYEQYF.

Only one count was recorded for this clonotype. The V and J genes are TRBV11-2 and TRBJ2-2; 9 nucleotides agree with TRBD2. V lost 8 bases, J lost 4 bases, and 17 bases stayed unmatched. The germline CDR1 and CDR2 sequences are SGHAT and FQNNGV. The CDR3 consists of 18 residues. The CDR3: CASCPRVWSGGITGELFF. The DNA of the CDR3 is TGTGCCAGCTGCCCCCGGGTATGGAGCGGGGGGATCACCGGGGAGCTGTTTTTT. Filled out from reference TRBV11-2 and TRBJ2-2, the complete variable domain reads EAGVAQSPRYKIIEKRQSVAFWCNPISGHATLYWYQQILGQGPKLLIQFQNNGVVDDSQLPKDRFSAERLKGVDSTLKIQPAKLEDSAVYLCASCPRVWSGGITGELFFGEGSRLTVL.

The chain recombines TRBV28 with TRBJ2-7; D not resolved. This CDR3 is built from 14 residues. Trimming shortened V by 6 bases and J by 2 bases, and 14 bases separated the two germline ends. Germline lookup yields CDR1 MDHEN and CDR2 SYDVKM. The CDR3 coding sequence is TGTGCCAGCAGACCCCCCGATAGTCCCTACGAGCAGTACGTC. This sequence encodes CASRPPDSPYEQYV.

This clonotype was observed a few times. CDR3 sequence: CASTRSGVGDTQYF. The CDR3 region has the DNA TGTGCCAGCACCCGGAGCGGGGTCGGAGATACGCAGTATTTT. The chain carries TRBV9 and TRBJ2-3; 7 nucleotides match TRBD2. This CDR3 comprises 14 residues. Germline V CDR1 and CDR2: SGDLS, YYNGEE. The V and J ends lost 6 bases and 5 bases, in that order; junction bases with no gene match: 9.

This clonotype was seen repeatedly, ten times or more. The rearrangement uses TRBV5-1 and TRBJ2-1; D gene ambiguous. The CDR3 has 16 residues. The V and J ends lost 2 bases and 3 bases respectively, with 15 bases between them. Germline CDR1 is SGHRS and CDR2 is YFSETQ. The CDR3 coding sequence is TGCGCCAGCAGCTTTATTGGGTCTAACGGCTACAATGAGCAGTTCTTC. Its protein is CASSFIGSNGYNEQFF.

This clonotype was picked up many times. The rearrangement uses TRBV6-2 or TRBV6-3 and TRBJ2-3, with unresolved D. Germline V lookup: CDR1 MNHEY, CDR2 SVGEGT. V was trimmed by 0 bases and J by 1 base, leaving 11 bases between them. The CDR3 totals 16 residues. This CDR3 is CASSYSMWEGTDTQYF. The CDR3 DNA sequence: TGTGCCAGCAGTTACTCGATGTGGGAAGGCACAGATACGCAGTATTTT.

This clonotype has more than one count but fewer than ten. The V gene is TRBV20-1, the J gene TRBJ2-2; tentative D call: TRBD2 (6 bases). This CDR3 is built from 11 residues. Germline loops: CDR1 DFQATT, CDR2 SNEGSKA (reference sequence). The V end was cut by 6 bases, the J end by 9 bases, with 11 bases between. In DNA form, the CDR3 reads TGCAGTGCCGGGGGTCCTTGGGAGCTGTTTTTT. Protein: CSAGGPWELFF.

The rearrangement joins TRBV29-1 to TRBJ2-5; no definite D call. This CDR3 has 13 amino acids. V lost 7 bases to trimming and J lost 2 bases, with 14 bases between them. Germline lookup yields CDR1 SQVTM and CDR2 ANQGSEA. CDR3 in amino acids: CSATNGLQETQYF. In nucleotides, the CDR3 is TGCAGCGCAACCAACGGTCTTCAAGAGACCCAGTACTTC.

This clonotype was observed a handful of times. The chain combines TRBV7-9 with TRBJ1-2; 7 bases fit TRBD1. After removal of 5 bases from V and 6 bases from J, the junction contained 6 bases not matched to a gene. Germline CDR1 SEHNR, CDR2 FQNEAQ (reference sequence). The CDR3 runs to 13 residues. The CDR3: CASSVTGDNGYTF. CDR3 sequence (DNA): TGTGCCAGCAGCGTTACAGGGGATAATGGCTACACCTTC.

The V and J genes are TRBV6-1 and TRBJ1-5; no clear D. There are 15 residues in the CDR3. The germline gives CDR1 MNHNS, CDR2 SASEGT. Trimming stripped 7 bases from V and 4 bases from J, with 17 bases between. CDR3 sequence (DNA): TGTGCCAGCACCCCCCGTATGGCTATAAATCAGCCCCAGCATTTT. Protein product: CASTPRMAINQPQHF.

The chain employs TRBV7-8 and TRBJ1-6; no clear D gene. The germline gives CDR1 SGHVS, CDR2 FQNEAQ. Between the trimmed V and J ends, which lost 1 base and 13 bases, there was a span of 20 bases. The length of the CDR3 is 16 residues. CDR3 residues: CASSLGAELTWAPLHF. The CDR3 DNA sequence: TGTGCCAGCAGCTTAGGTGCGGAGCTTACGTGGGCGCCCCTCCACTTT.

This clonotype has a handful of counts. The chain employs TRBV9 and TRBJ1-6; D is ambiguous. The germline V gene has CDR1 SGDLS and CDR2 YYNGEE. The CDR3 runs 12 residues. V dropped 0 bases and J dropped 9 bases, with 4 bases sitting between them. The CDR3 is CASSVEGSPLHF. CDR3 sequence (DNA): TGTGCCAGCAGCGTAGAGGGTTCACCCCTCCACTTT.

The table lists this clonotype with a few counts. This chain joins TRBV20-1 and TRBJ1-5, with D unclear. Per the germline V gene, CDR1 is DFQATT and CDR2 is SNEGSKA (reference sequence). CDR3 length: 14 amino acids. V dropped 6 bases and J dropped 5 bases, with 17 bases sitting between them. CDR3 loop: CSAPVGTEDQPQHF. The CDR3 DNA follows: TGCAGTGCACCAGTTGGCACCGAAGATCAGCCCCAGCATTTT.

CDR3 protein: CASTLGQPKNIQYF. As DNA, the CDR3 is TGTGCCAGCACCCTCGGACAGCCCAAAAACATTCAGTACTTC. The rearrangement uses TRBV12-3 or TRBV12-4 and TRBJ2-4, with D possibly being TRBD1 (6 bases). The length of the CDR3 is 14 residues. Trimming removed 7 bases from V and 2 bases from J, with 12 bases in between.

This CDR3 is CASGLDRVDYGYTF. The CDR3 DNA follows: TGCGCCAGCGGGCTGGACAGGGTGGACTATGGCTACACCTTC. The chain combines TRBV5-1 with TRBJ1-2, with 8 positions matching TRBD1. The CDR3 is 14 residues long. Germline trimming cut 7 bases from V and 3 bases from J; bases unmatched to any gene: 8. The germline V gene has CDR1 SGHRS and CDR2 YFSETQ.

This clonotype has more than one count but fewer than ten. This rearrangement joins TRBV20-1 to TRBJ2-1; D call uncertain. Trimming shortened V by 2 bases and J by 4 bases, and 6 bases separated the two germline ends. Germline values: CDR1 DFQATT, CDR2 SNEGSKA (reference sequence). The CDR3 sequence is 12 residues long. CDR3 nucleotide sequence: TGCAGTGCTAGACCGGATTACAATGAGCAGTTCTTC. Translation: CSARPDYNEQFF.

Here the CDR3 reads CAISESGDISYGYTF. CDR3 nucleotides: TGTGCCATCAGTGAGTCGGGGGACATCAGCTATGGCTACACCTTC. The chain is built from TRBV10-3 and TRBJ1-2; D possibly corresponds to TRBD1 (6 bases). The length of the CDR3 is 15 residues. Germline V gives CDR1 ENHRY, CDR2 SYGVKD. The V and J ends lost 0 bases and 4 bases respectively, with 12 bases between them.

The J gene is TRBJ1-5, the V gene TRBV12-3 or TRBV12-4; D might be TRBD1 (5 bases). This CDR3 has 13 residues. V lost 2 bases and J 7 bases, leaving 9 bases between the germline ends. The CDR3 DNA follows: TGTGCCAGCAGTTTACAGGGAAAGCAGCCCCAGCATTTT. This codes for CASSLQGKQPQHF.

Only a few counts were recorded for this clonotype. The chain is built from TRBV12-3 or TRBV12-4 and TRBJ1-1, with D maybe TRBD1 (5 bases). The V end lost 3 bases, the J end lost 4 bases, and 9 bases lay between the germline ends. The CDR3 is made up of 13 amino acids. CDR3 DNA: TGTGCCAGCAGTTTGGGGCCGGGCACTGAAGCTTTCTTT. It is translated as CASSLGPGTEAFF.